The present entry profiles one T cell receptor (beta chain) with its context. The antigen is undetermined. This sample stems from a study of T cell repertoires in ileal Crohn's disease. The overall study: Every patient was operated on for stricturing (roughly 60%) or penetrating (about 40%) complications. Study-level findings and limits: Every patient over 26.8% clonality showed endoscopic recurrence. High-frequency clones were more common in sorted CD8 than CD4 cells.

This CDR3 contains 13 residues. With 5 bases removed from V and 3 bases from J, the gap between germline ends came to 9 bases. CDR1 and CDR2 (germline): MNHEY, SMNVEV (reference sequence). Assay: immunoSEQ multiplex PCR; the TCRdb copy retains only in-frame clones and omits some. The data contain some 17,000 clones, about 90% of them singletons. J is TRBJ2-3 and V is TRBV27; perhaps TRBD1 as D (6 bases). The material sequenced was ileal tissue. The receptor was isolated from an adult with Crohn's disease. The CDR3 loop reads CASSSTGTDTQYF. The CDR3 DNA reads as TGTGCCAGCAGTAGTACAGGGACAGATACGCAGTATTTT.